This TCR beta chain was profiled in a study of T cell responses to AZD1222 COVID-19 vaccine. About the research overall: Pooling of second doses given at about 4 or about 12 weeks was done.

Regarding the study as a whole: Nearly half of spike-specific TCRs reportedly target variant regions that are unmutated in the B.1.351 and B.1.1.7 variants. Seropositive AZD1222 recipients at baseline numbered only five or six. Among the donors, most were white British and more were female, and clonal diversity was possibly underestimated.

The CDR3 has 14 amino acids. Germline values: CDR1 SGDLS, CDR2 YYNGEE. Trimming took 3 bases from V and 0 from J, leaving 9 bases between them. Assay used: immunoSEQ multiplex PCR; TCRdb lists only in-frame clones, some missing. This repertoire shows about 140,000 clones, 91% found once; its top ten account for around 2.8%. As to this clone: Its antigen is currently unknown.

The sequenced sample was peripheral blood, obtained on day 0 of AZD1222 vaccination. This TCR came from an adult in good health. This chain joins TRBV9 and TRBJ1-2; D is possibly TRBD1 (5 bases). This CDR3 reads CASSGDQANYGYTF. Written as DNA, the CDR3 is TGTGCCAGCAGCGGGGACCAAGCTAACTATGGCTACACCTTC.